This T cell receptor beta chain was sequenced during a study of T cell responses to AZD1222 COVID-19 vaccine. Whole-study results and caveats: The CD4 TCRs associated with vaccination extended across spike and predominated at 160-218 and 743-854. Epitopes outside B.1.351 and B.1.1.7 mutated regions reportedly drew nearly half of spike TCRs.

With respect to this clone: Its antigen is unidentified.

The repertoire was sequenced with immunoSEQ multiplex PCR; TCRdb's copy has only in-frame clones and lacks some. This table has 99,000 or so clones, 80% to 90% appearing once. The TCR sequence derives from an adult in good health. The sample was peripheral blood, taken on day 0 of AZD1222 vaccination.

CDR3 sequence (DNA): TGCAGCGCCGGCGGACACAACTATGGCTACACCTTC. Its protein product is CSAGGHNYGYTF. The rearrangement uses TRBV29-1 and TRBJ1-2, with a weak D call TRBD1 (5 bases). From germline, CDR1 is SQVTM and CDR2 ANQGSEA. The CDR3 length is 12 residues. V was pared by 7 bases and J by 2 bases, with 11 bases between.